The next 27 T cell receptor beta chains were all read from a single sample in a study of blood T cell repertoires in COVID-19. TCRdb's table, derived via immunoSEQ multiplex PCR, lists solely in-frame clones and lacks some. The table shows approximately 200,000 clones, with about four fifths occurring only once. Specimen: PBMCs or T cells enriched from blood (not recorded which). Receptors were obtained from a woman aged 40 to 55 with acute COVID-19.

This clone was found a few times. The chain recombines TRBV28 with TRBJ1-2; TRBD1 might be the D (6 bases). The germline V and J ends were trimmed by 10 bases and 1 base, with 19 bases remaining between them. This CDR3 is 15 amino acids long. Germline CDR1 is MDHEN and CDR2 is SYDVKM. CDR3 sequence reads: CATKQTGSINYGYTF. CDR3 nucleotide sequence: TGTGCCACCAAGCAAACAGGGTCAATTAACTATGGCTACACCTTC.

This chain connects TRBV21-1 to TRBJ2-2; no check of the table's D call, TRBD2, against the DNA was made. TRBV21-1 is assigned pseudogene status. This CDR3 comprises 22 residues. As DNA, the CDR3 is TGTGCCAGCAGCAAAGCGCTTTTGATATCGCTTGCGGGACTTGGGGAAACCGGGGAGCTGTTTTTT. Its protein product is CASSKALLISLAGLGETGELFF.

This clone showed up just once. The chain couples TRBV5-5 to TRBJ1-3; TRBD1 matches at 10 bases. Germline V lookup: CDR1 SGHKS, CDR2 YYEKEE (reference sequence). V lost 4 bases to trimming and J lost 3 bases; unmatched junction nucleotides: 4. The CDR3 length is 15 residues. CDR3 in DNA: TGTGCCAGCAGCAAAGACAGGGGGCTTGGAAACACCATATATTTT. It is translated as CASSKDRGLGNTIYF.

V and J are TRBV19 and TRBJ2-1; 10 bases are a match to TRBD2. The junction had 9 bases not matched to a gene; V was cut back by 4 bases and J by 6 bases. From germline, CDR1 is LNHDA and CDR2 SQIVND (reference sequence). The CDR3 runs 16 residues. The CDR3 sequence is CASSTSGLAFPNEQFF. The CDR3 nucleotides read TGTGCCAGTAGTACATCGGGACTAGCGTTCCCCAATGAGCAGTTCTTC.

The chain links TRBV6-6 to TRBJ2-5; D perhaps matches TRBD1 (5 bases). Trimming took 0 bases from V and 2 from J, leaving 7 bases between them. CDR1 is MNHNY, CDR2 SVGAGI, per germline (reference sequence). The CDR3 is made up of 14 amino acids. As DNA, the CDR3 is TGTGCCAGCAGTTACTCTCGACAGCAAGAGACCCAGTACTTC. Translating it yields CASSYSRQQETQYF.

The CDR3 DNA reads as TGCGCCAGCAGACCCGACAGGGGCGAGCAGTACTTC. Translating it yields CASRPDRGEQYF. The V call is TRBV5-1, the J call TRBJ2-7, with 8 bases identical to TRBD1. After removal of 5 bases from V and 6 bases from J, the junction contained 4 bases not matched to a gene. The germline CDR1 and CDR2 sequences are SGHRS and YFSETQ. CDR3 size: 12 residues.

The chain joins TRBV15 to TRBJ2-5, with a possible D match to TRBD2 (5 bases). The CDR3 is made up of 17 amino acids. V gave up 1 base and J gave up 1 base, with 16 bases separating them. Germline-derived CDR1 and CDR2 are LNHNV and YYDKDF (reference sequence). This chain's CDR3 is CATSRGAGRAFQETQYF. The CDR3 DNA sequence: TGTGCCACCAGCAGAGGTGCGGGTCGAGCGTTCCAAGAGACCCAGTACTTC.

The CDR3 here is CAWSEGGGSEKLFF. CDR3 sequence (DNA): TGTGCCTGGAGCGAGGGAGGGGGAAGTGAAAAACTGTTTTTT. The genes are TRBV30 and TRBJ1-4; D is perhaps TRBD1 (6 bases). The CDR3 length is 14 residues. In germline, CDR1 is GTSNPN, CDR2 SVGIG (reference sequence). Trimming removed 3 bases at V and 7 bases at J, with 15 bases between.

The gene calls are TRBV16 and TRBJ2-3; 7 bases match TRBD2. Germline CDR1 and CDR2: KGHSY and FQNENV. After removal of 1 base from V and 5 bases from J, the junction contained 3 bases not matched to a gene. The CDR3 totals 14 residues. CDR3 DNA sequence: TGTGCCAGCAGCCAATTCCAGCGGGGAGATACGCAGTATTTT. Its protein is CASSQFQRGDTQYF. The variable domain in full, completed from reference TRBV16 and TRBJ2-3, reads GEEVAQTPKHLVRGEGQKAKLYCAPIKGHSYVFWYQQVLKNEFKFLISFQNENVFDETGMPKERFSAKCLPNSPCSLEIQATKLEDSAVYFCASSQFQRGDTQYFGPGTRLTVL.

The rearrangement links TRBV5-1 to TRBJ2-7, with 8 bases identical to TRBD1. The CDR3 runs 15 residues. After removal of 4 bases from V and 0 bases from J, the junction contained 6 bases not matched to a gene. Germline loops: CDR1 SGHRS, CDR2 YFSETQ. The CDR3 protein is CASSQGQALSYEQYF. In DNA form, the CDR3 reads TGCGCCAGCAGCCAGGGACAGGCCCTCTCCTACGAGCAGTACTTC.

CDR3 bases: TGTGCCACCAGCAGGTACGAGACAGGGACCGAGCCCCAGCATTTT. Translation: CATSRYETGTEPQHF. The chain couples TRBV15 to TRBJ1-5; TRBD1 aligns across 7 bases. V was pared by 3 bases and J by 8 bases, with 10 bases of the junction left unmatched. The CDR3 totals 15 residues. CDR1 and CDR2 (germline): LNHNV, YYDKDF (reference sequence).

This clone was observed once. The CDR3 reads CAIGGTGESYGYTF. The DNA for the CDR3 is TGTGCCATCGGAGGGACAGGGGAATCCTATGGCTACACCTTC. The chain uses TRBV10-3 and TRBJ1-2; 10 bases map to TRBD1. V was clipped by 8 bases and J by 4 bases; unmatched bases: 7. Per germline, CDR1 ENHRY and CDR2 SYGVKD. CDR3 length equals 14 residues.

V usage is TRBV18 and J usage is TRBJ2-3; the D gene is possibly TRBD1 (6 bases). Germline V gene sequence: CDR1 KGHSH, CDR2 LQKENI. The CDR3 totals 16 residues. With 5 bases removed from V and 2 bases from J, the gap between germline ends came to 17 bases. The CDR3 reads CASSFQGIWDTDTQYF. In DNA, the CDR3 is TGTGCCAGCTCATTCCAGGGGATTTGGGACACAGATACGCAGTATTTT. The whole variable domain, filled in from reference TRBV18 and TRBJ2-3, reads NAGVMQNPRHLVRRRGQEARLRCSPMKGHSHVYWYRQLPEEGLKFMVYLQKENIIDESGMPKERFSAEFPKEGPSILRIQQVVRGDSAAYFCASSFQGIWDTDTQYFGPGTRLTVL.

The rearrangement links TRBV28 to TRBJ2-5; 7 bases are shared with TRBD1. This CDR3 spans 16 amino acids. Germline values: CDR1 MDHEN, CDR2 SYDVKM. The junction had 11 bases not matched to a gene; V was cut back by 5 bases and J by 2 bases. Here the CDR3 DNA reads TGTGCCAGCAGTCTGCCCGGACAGGATCTACAAGAGACCCAGTACTTC. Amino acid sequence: CASSLPGQDLQETQYF.

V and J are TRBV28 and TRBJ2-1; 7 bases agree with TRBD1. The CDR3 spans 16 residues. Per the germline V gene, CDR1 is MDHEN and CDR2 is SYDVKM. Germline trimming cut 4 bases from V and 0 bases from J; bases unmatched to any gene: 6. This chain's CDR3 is CASSWTGSSSYNEQFF. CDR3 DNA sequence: TGTGCCAGCAGTTGGACAGGTTCTAGCTCCTACAATGAGCAGTTCTTC.

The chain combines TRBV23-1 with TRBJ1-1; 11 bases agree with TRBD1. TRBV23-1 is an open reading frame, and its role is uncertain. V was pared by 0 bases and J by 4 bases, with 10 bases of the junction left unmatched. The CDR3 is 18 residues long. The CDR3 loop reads CASSQSDRGLLGGTEAFF. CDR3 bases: TGCGCCAGCAGTCAATCGGACAGGGGGCTTCTTGGGGGCACTGAAGCTTTCTTT.

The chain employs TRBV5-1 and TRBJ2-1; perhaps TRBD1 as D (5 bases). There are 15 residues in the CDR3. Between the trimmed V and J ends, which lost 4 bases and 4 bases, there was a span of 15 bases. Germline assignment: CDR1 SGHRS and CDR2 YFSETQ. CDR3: CASSIGEGAYNEQFF. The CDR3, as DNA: TGCGCCAGCAGCATAGGGGAAGGGGCTTACAATGAGCAGTTCTTC.

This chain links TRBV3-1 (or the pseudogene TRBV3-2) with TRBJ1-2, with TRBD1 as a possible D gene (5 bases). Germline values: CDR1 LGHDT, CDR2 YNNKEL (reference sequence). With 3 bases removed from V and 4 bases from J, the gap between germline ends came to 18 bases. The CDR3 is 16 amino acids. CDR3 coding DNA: TGTGCCAGCAGCCAGGGGGGGACGGATCCTCTCTATGGCTACACCTTC. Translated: CASSQGGTDPLYGYTF.

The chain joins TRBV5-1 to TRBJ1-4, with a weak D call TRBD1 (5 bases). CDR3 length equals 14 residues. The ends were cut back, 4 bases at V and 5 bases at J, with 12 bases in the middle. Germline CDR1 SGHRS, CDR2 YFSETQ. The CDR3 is CASSPGGANEKLFF. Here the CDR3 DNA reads TGCGCCAGCAGCCCGGGGGGTGCCAATGAAAAACTGTTTTTT. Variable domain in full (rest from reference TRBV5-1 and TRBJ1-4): KAGVTQTPRYLIKTRGQQVTLSCSPISGHRSVSWYQQTPGQGLQFLFEYFSETQRNKGNFPGRFSGRQFSNSRSEMNVSTLELGDSALYLCASSPGGANEKLFFGSGTQLSVL.

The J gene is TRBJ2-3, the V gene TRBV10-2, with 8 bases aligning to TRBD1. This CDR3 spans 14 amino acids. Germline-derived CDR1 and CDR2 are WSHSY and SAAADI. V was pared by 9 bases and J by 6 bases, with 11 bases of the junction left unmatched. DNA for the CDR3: TGCGCCAGTCTGCCGGGACAGGCAATGGATACGCAGTATTTT. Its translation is CASLPGQAMDTQYF.

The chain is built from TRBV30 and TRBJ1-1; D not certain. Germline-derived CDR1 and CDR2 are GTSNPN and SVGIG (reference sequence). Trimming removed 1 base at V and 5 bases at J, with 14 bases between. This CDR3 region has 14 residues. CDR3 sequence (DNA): TGTGCCTGGAGTGGGGCTGGCCGTCGGACTGAAGCTTTCTTT. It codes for CAWSGAGRRTEAFF. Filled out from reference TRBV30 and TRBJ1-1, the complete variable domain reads SQTIHQWPATLVQPVGSPLSLECTVEGTSNPNLYWYRQAAGRGLQLLFYSVGIGQISSEVPQNLSASRPQDRQFILSSKKLLLSDSGFYLCAWSGAGRRTEAFFGQGTRLTVV.

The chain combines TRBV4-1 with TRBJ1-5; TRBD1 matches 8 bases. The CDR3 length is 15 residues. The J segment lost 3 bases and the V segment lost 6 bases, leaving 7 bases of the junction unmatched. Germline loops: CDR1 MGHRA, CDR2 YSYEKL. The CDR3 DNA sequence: TGCGCCAGCAGACGGACAGGGTCCTCCAATCAGCCCCAGCATTTT. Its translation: CASRRTGSSNQPQHF.

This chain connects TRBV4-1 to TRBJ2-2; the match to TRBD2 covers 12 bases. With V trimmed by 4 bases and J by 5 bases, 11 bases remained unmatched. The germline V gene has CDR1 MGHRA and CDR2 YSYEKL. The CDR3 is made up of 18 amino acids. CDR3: CASSRESLAGGRTGELFF. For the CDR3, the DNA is TGCGCCAGCAGCCGAGAAAGTCTAGCGGGAGGGAGGACCGGGGAGCTGTTTTTT.

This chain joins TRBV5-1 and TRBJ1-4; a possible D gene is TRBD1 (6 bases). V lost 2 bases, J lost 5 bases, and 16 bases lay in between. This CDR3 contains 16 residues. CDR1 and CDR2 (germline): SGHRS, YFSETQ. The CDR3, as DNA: TGCGCCAGCAGCTTAGGGACCGCCAGGGGAAATGAAAAACTGTTTTTT. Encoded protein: CASSLGTARGNEKLFF.

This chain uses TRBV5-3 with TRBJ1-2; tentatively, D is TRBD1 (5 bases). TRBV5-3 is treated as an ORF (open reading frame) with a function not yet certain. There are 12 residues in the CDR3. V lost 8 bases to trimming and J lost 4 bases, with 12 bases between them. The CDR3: CASQGLIYGYTF. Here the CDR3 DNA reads TGTGCCAGCCAGGGACTTATCTATGGCTACACCTTC.

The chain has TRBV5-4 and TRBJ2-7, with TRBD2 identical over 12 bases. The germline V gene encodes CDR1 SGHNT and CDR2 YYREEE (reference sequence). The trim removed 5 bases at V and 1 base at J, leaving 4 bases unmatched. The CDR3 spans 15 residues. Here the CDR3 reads CASRQTSGGSYEQYF. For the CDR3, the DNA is TGTGCCAGCAGACAGACTAGCGGGGGATCCTACGAGCAGTACTTC.

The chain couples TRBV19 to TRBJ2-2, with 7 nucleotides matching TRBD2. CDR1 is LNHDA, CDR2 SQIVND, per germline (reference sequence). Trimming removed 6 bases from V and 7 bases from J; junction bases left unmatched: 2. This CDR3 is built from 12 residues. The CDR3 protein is CASSRGGGELFF. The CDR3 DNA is TGTGCCAGTAGCCGCGGGGGCGGGGAGCTGTTTTTT.